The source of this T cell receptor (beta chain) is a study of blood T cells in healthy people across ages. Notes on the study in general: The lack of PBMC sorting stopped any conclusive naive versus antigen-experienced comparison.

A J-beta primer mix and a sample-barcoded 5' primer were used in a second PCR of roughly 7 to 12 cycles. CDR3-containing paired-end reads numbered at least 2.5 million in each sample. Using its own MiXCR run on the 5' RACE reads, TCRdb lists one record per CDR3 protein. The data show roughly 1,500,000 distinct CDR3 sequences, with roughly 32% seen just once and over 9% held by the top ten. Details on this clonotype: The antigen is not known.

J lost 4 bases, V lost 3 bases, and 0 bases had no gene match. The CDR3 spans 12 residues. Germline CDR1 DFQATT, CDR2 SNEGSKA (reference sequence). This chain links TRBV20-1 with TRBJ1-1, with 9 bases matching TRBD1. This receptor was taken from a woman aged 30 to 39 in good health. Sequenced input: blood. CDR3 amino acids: CSARTGGTEAFF. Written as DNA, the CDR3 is TGCAGTGCTAGGACAGGGGGCACTGAAGCTTTCTTT.